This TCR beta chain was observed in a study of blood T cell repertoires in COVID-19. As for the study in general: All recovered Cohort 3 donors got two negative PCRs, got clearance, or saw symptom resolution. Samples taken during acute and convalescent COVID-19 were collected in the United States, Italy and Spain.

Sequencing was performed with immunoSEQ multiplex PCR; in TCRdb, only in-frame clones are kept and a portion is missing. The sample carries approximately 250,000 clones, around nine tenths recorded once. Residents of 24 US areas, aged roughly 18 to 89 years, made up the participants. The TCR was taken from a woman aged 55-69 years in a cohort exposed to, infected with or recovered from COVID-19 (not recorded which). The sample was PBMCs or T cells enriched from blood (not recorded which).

CDR3 DNA sequence: TGTGCCAGCAGCTTAATGTTAACGGGGGATTCACCCCTCCACTTT. Its protein product is CASSLMLTGDSPLHF. V and J are TRBV7-2 and TRBJ1-6, with D possibly being TRBD1 (5 bases). V lost 2 bases to trimming and J lost 8 bases, with 13 bases between them. The CDR3 contains 15 residues. The germline V gene has CDR1 SGHTA and CDR2 FQGNSA.